This record looks at one T cell receptor (beta chain) sequence and its context. Its specific antigen is unknown. Within one base of it there is no much larger clone, and no base qualities were kept. V drops 0 bases and J drops 3 bases, leaving 9 bases in between. The CDR3 measures 14 amino acids from cysteine to phenylalanine. The only DNA kept is the CDR3, 42 bases in frame from the first base. The germline V gene gives CDR1 as SQVTM and CDR2 as ANQGSEA. The sample is drawn from a study of blood T cell repertoires in COVID-19 (dated by TCRdb to about 2020). Broadly, across the study: The collaborator samples originated in the United States, Italy and Spain and spanned the acute and convalescent phases of COVID-19. The samples were drawn from the first 160 participants of the ongoing ImmuneRACE study and from 950 to 1,500 subjects provided by 6 global collaborators. The repertoires were made available in a free public database intended to serve as a resource for research on the immune response to SARS-CoV-2. The sample metadata nearly always contained a de-identified subject ID, COVID-19 status, age in years and sex. Subjects who had been exposed to COVID-19, were actively infected with it, or had recovered from it provided the deeply sampled blood TCRbeta repertoires that made up the dataset. The material from the prospective study consisted of cDNA or gDNA derived from T cells, B-cell-depleted T cells, or PBMCs. Where available, HLA class I and class II types were taken from metadata supplied by the sample provider and were not determined by assay-based typing. Results the study describes overall, beyond this receptor: Clinical and demographic metadata were provided uncurated, with the amount varying by source and participant.

One collaborating source in Seattle enrolled patients during active infection and followed them longitudinally through the course of disease. Each collaborating institution followed its own protocols to collect whole blood in K2EDTA tubes. Collaborator samples were shipped for TCRbeta analysis as frozen whole blood, isolated PBMCs, or DNA extracted from either sample type. The immunoSEQ Assay, a bias-controlled multiplex PCR, was used to amplify TCRbeta CDR3 regions from genomic DNA. The paper's processing steps were these. The number of nucleated cells in each sample was estimated by amplification of reference gene primers within the assay. Sequence reads were collapsed and filtered to measure the absolute abundance of every unique TCRbeta CDR3 rearrangement. For each sample, productive Simpson clonality was calculated as the square root of Simpson's diversity index across productive rearrangements. In TCRdb, the immuneACCESS table is reduced to in-frame sequences with V and J assigned. These tables do not hold every clone; where another copy was compared, an unresolved V gene accounts for under half, and the others remain unexplained. Clone size and the V and J calls come from that table; the DNA yielded D and trimming. The sample table records some 300,000 clones; about nine tenths of these occur just once. The top ten clones comprise roughly 6.1% of the sample.

This receptor was obtained from a woman aged 45 to 65 with COVID-19, enrolled during active disease. The chain is assembled from TRBV29-1 and TRBJ2-1; a confident D gene designation cannot be given. The specimen sequenced was peripheral blood. In nucleotide form, the sequence is TGCAGCGTTGAAGACCGGAGAATCTACAATGAGCAGTTCTTC. It encodes CSVEDRRIYNEQFF.